Listed here are 14 T cell receptor beta chains from one sample, sequenced in a study of T cells after somatic rescue of genetic block (dated by TCRdb to the early 2020s). Libraries were constructed by the immunoSEQ multiplex PCR assay. Entries here come from immuneACCESS through TCRdb and include only in-frame sequences with V and J called. Some clones fail to appear in such tables; in the studies checked, an unresolved V gene covers under half of the shortfall, and the cause of the remainder is unknown. The sample table shows about 68,000 clones, and 92% are seen once. Jointly, the top ten make up about 3% of the sample. Input material: peripheral blood mononuclear cells (PBMCs). These receptor sequences come from a man in his forties.

The rearrangement uses TRBV6-5 and TRBJ2-1; D remains ambiguous. From germline, CDR1 is MNHEY and CDR2 SVGAGI. The CDR3 extends over 15 amino acids. Trimming left V 2 bases short and J 12 bases short, with 20 bases between. This chain's CDR3 is CASSYNRSPREWQFF. Written as DNA, the CDR3 is TGTGCCAGCAGTTACAACCGGTCCCCGAGAGAATGGCAGTTCTTC.

The rearrangement links TRBV4-2 to TRBJ2-7; D not certain. The CDR3 is 15 amino acids. Per germline, CDR1 LGHNA and CDR2 YNFKEQ. The ends were cut back, 4 bases at V and 2 bases at J, with 15 bases in the middle. The CDR3 nucleotides read TGTGCCAGCAGCCCGCTTTTTGCGAGAGCCTACGAGCAGTACTTC. Translated: CASSPLFARAYEQYF.

The chain uses TRBV10-3 and TRBJ1-3; maybe TRBD1 (6 bases). V lost 0 bases, J lost 5 bases, and 8 bases lay in between. The V gene's germline CDR1 is ENHRY and CDR2 SYGVKD. The CDR3 covers 14 residues. CDR3: CAISESQGRNTIYF. The CDR3 region has the DNA TGTGCCATCAGTGAGTCGCAGGGGCGAAACACCATATATTTT.

This chain uses TRBV28 with TRBJ2-7; 8 bases are shared with TRBD1. The CDR3 contains 15 residues. V lost 8 bases, J lost 1 base, and 10 bases stayed unmatched. The germline V gene has CDR1 MDHEN and CDR2 SYDVKM. This CDR3 is CASAPSGGASYEQYF. The CDR3 DNA reads as TGTGCCAGCGCCCCCTCAGGGGGCGCTTCCTACGAGCAGTACTTC.

V is TRBV15 and J is TRBJ2-1; D gene uncertain. V was cut by 1 base and J by 0 bases, with 7 bases left in between. CDR1 and CDR2 (germline): LNHNV, YYDKDF (reference sequence). This CDR3 region has 15 residues. In DNA, the CDR3 is TGTGCCACCAGCAGAGTCGCGAGCTCCTACAATGAGCAGTTCTTC. Translated: CATSRVASSYNEQFF.

The chain recombines TRBV18 with TRBJ2-5, with D possibly matching TRBD2 (6 bases). The CDR3 is 13 amino acids. Germline-derived CDR1 and CDR2 are KGHSH and LQKENI. V lost 5 bases and J lost 4, with 11 bases in between. The CDR3 reads CASSSGLGETQYF. The CDR3 coding sequence is TGTGCCAGCTCATCGGGACTGGGAGAGACCCAGTACTTC.

Only one count was recorded for this clone. The chain joins TRBV5-1 to TRBJ1-4, with 7 positions matching TRBD1. Trimming at V came to 4 bases and at J to 5 bases, leaving 11 bases not matched to a gene. The germline V gene has CDR1 SGHRS and CDR2 YFSETQ. CDR3 length: 16 residues. CDR3 in amino acids: CASSVRPGQQNEKLFF. CDR3 nucleotide sequence: TGCGCCAGCAGCGTAAGACCGGGACAGCAGAATGAAAAACTGTTTTTT.

The chain is built from TRBV5-1 and TRBJ2-1; D is unresolved. The CDR3 loop spans 15 amino acids. The V gene's germline CDR1 is SGHRS and CDR2 YFSETQ. V was cut by 4 bases and J by 6 bases, with 17 bases left in between. CDR3 sequence (DNA): TGCGCCAGCAGCCCCGGTGACTTTGTCCTCAATGAGCAGTTCTTC. Protein: CASSPGDFVLNEQFF.

Here the CDR3 DNA reads TGTGCCAGTAGTATTGTGGGACACTACAATGAGCAGTTCTTC. It codes for CASSIVGHYNEQFF. The chain recombines TRBV19 with TRBJ2-1; TRBD1 might be the D (6 bases). Trimming cost V 3 bases and J 3 bases, with 9 bases left between them. Germline lookup yields CDR1 LNHDA and CDR2 SQIVND (reference sequence). CDR3 length: 14 residues. Based on the CDR3 plus reference TRBV19 and TRBJ2-1, the full variable domain is DGGITQSPKYLFRKEGQNVTLSCEQNLNHDAMYWYRQDPGQGLRLIYYSQIVNDFQKGDIAEGYSVSREKKESFPLTVTSAQKNPTAFYLCASSIVGHYNEQFFGPGTRLTVL.

The chain combines TRBV11-3 with TRBJ2-2; D perhaps matches TRBD1 (5 bases). Trimming removed 8 bases from V and 0 bases from J, with 10 bases in between. Germline V lookup: CDR1 SGHNT, CDR2 YENEEA. This CDR3 contains 14 residues. The chain's CDR3 is CASGVTANTGELFF. CDR3 bases: TGTGCCAGCGGTGTGACAGCGAACACCGGGGAGCTGTTTTTT.

V and J are TRBV5-1 and TRBJ2-7; the D gene is possibly TRBD1 (6 bases). The CDR3 is made up of 15 amino acids. CDR1 is SGHRS, CDR2 YFSETQ, per germline. V was trimmed by 4 bases and J by 2 bases, leaving 16 bases between them. CDR3 amino acids: CASSAGRTATYEQYF. CDR3 nucleotide sequence: TGCGCCAGCAGCGCCGGGCGGACAGCTACCTACGAGCAGTACTTC.

The genes are TRBV6-1 and TRBJ2-3; 10 bases match TRBD1. The CDR3 contains 13 residues. V lost 8 bases and J lost 6; bases outside the gene matches: 5. Germline CDR1 is MNHNS and CDR2 is SASEGT. The CDR3 DNA sequence: TGTGCCAGCGGGACAGGGGTCCAGGATACGCAGTATTTT. Encoded protein: CASGTGVQDTQYF.

In nucleotides, the CDR3 is TGTGCCAGCATGGGCGGGAGTGCCCCAGATACGCAGTATTTT. Translating gives CASMGGSAPDTQYF. The V gene is TRBV2, the J gene TRBJ2-3; TRBD2 matches 7 bases. The CDR3 totals 14 residues. J lost 4 bases, V lost 7 bases, and 8 bases had no gene match. The germline gives CDR1 SNHLY, CDR2 FYNNEI.

The chain links TRBV4-1 to TRBJ2-3; TRBD2 agrees at 7 bases. The junction had 9 bases not matched to a gene; V was cut back by 4 bases and J by 2 bases. The germline gives CDR1 MGHRA, CDR2 YSYEKL. There are 16 residues in the CDR3. The CDR3 DNA is TGCGCCAGCAGCCCAGCCTGGGGAGGGGACACAGATACGCAGTATTTT. Translating it yields CASSPAWGGDTDTQYF.